Listed below are T cell receptor beta chains from one sample, sequenced in a study of beta chain features in type 1 diabetes. The repertoire was sequenced with immunoSEQ multiplex PCR; TCRdb's copy has only in-frame clones and lacks some. Of around 250,000 clones in the sample, approximately 15% were seen once. The source material was naive CD4+ T cells from blood. Receptor source: a man under 40 with type 1 diabetes. CDR3s include the opening cysteine and the closing phenylalanine or tryptophan. A D gene is named only where the DNA matches it firmly. Clone sizes are given selectively: once, few, many, or a class where the clone is expanded.

cdr3_aa cdr3_nt v_call d_call j_call clone_size
CASSLGGKTPGELFF TGTGCCAGCAGCTTGGGCGGGAAGACCCCCGGGGAGCTGTTTTTT TRBV7-9 - TRBJ2-2 -
CASSLPSGETYEQYF TGCGCCAGCAGCTTGCCTAGCGGGGAAACCTACGAGCAGTACTTC TRBV5-1 TRBD2 TRBJ2-7 few
CASSPGGSRSYNEQFF TGTGCCAGCAGCCCAGGGGGGTCTAGGTCCTACAATGAGCAGTTCTTC TRBV7-2 - TRBJ2-1 few
CASSESIGQAGYGYTF TGCGCCAGCAGTGAGTCGATCGGCCAAGCGGGCTATGGCTACACCTTC TRBV10-1 - TRBJ1-2 few
CASSRTGQAMDYGYTF TGCGCCAGCAGCAGGACAGGCCAGGCTATGGACTATGGCTACACCTTC TRBV5-1 TRBD1 TRBJ1-2 -
CASSRSGGDLNEQFF TGTGCCAGCTCACGGAGCGGGGGGGACCTCAATGAGCAGTTCTTC TRBV18 TRBD2 TRBJ2-1 -
CASSLAGDSQETQYF TGCGCCAGCAGCTTGGCCGGGGACAGTCAAGAGACCCAGTACTTC TRBV5-1 TRBD1 TRBJ2-5 -
CASNGQGTVQTQYF TGCGCCAGCAACGGACAGGGGACGGTGCAGACCCAGTACTTC TRBV5-1 TRBD1 TRBJ2-5 -
CASSETDGNQPQHF TGTGCCAGCAGTGAGACAGATGGGAATCAGCCCCAGCATTTT TRBV2 - TRBJ1-5 few
CSVDRVYEQFF TGCAGCGTGGACAGGGTCTATGAGCAGTTCTTC TRBV29-1 TRBD1 TRBJ2-1 -
CASSLVRTGIPGELFF TGTGCCAGCAGCTTGGTGAGGACAGGGATTCCCGGGGAGCTGTTTTTT TRBV5-6 TRBD1 TRBJ2-2 -
CASIVVNTGELFF TGTGCCAGTATTGTCGTTAACACCGGGGAGCTGTTTTTT TRBV19 - TRBJ2-2 -
CASSLGPLGGPRTEAFF TGTGCCAGCAGCTTAGGACCATTGGGAGGGCCGAGAACTGAAGCTTTCTTT TRBV7-2 - TRBJ1-1 -
CASSQAYGSQETQYF TGCGCCAGCAGTCAGGCATACGGGAGCCAAGAGACCCAGTACTTC TRBV10-1 - TRBJ2-5 once
CAWKTRGGEKLFF TGTGCCTGGAAGACCAGGGGTGGCGAAAAACTGTTTTTT TRBV30 - TRBJ1-4 few
CASSEMDSLRSPLHF TGTGCCAGCAGTGAGATGGACAGCCTCCGGTCACCCCTCCACTTT TRBV6-1 - TRBJ1-6 -
CASSPDSLPEKLFF TGTGCCAGCTCACCAGACAGTCTTCCTGAAAAACTGTTTTTT TRBV18 - TRBJ1-4 -
CASSFEGPLGTNYGYTF TGTGCCAGCAGTTTTGAGGGCCCCCTGGGTACTAACTATGGCTACACCTTC TRBV27 - TRBJ1-2 -
CASSGDSSVYGYTF TGCGCCAGCAGCGGGGACAGTTCCGTTTATGGCTACACCTTC TRBV5-1 TRBD1 TRBJ1-2 -
CSVVWDKGADTQYF TGCAGCGTTGTGTGGGACAAGGGGGCGGATACGCAGTATTTT TRBV29-1 TRBD1 TRBJ2-3 few
CASSDGERQPQHF TGTGCCAGCAGTGATGGAGAGAGGCAGCCCCAGCATTTT TRBV2 - TRBJ1-5 few
CASSIGGYTDTQYF TGTGCCAGTAGTATAGGAGGGTACACAGATACGCAGTATTTT TRBV19 - TRBJ2-3 few
CASSSLSRTGKGEQFF TGTGCCAGCAGTTCTCTCTCACGGACAGGGAAGGGTGAGCAGTTCTTC TRBV6-5 TRBD1 TRBJ2-1 -
CASSLPGLAGGRTTGELFF TGTGCCAGCAGCCTACCGGGACTAGCGGGAGGACGAACAACCGGGGAGCTGTTTTTT TRBV11-2 TRBD2 TRBJ2-2 -
CASSLRRVGTGELFF TGTGCCAGCAGCTTACGGCGGGTAGGCACCGGGGAGCTGTTTTTT TRBV7-2 - TRBJ2-2 -
CATSRDRGIYEQYF TGTGCCACCAGCAGAGACAGGGGGATCTACGAGCAGTACTTC TRBV15 TRBD1 TRBJ2-7 -
CASSFTAYEQYF TGTGCCAGCAGCTTTACAGCCTACGAGCAGTACTTC TRBV7-9 - TRBJ2-7 -
CASTLAGTSGYNEQFF TGTGCCTCCACGTTGGCCGGGACTAGCGGTTACAATGAGCAGTTCTTC TRBV30 TRBD2 TRBJ2-1 few
CASSPGTNYEQYF TGCGCCAGCAGCCCCGGGACAAACTACGAGCAGTACTTC TRBV5-1 - TRBJ2-7 few
CAWSVNSYTGELFF TGTGCCTGGAGTGTAAACAGTTACACCGGGGAGCTGTTTTTT TRBV30 - TRBJ2-2 -
CASSATGLSTEAFF TGTGCCAGCAGTGCGACAGGGTTGAGCACTGAAGCTTTCTTT TRBV2 TRBD1 TRBJ1-1 -
CASSLERGIAKNIQYF TGTGCCAGCAGCTTAGAACGGGGGATAGCCAAAAACATTCAGTACTTC TRBV7-2 - TRBJ2-4 few
CASSIGTGGQPQHF TGTGCCAGTAGTATAGGAACAGGGGGTCAGCCCCAGCATTTT TRBV19 TRBD1 TRBJ1-5 few
CASSELAGGSDGNIQYF TGCGCCAGCAGCGAACTAGCGGGGGGCTCTGACGGAAACATTCAGTACTTC TRBV10-2 TRBD2 TRBJ2-4 -
CAWSGTANTEAFF TGTGCCTGGAGCGGGACAGCTAACACTGAAGCTTTCTTT TRBV30 TRBD1 TRBJ1-1 -
CASSYTGTRDTGELFF TGTGCCAGCAGTTATACCGGGACTAGAGACACCGGGGAGCTGTTTTTT TRBV6-5 TRBD2 TRBJ2-2 -
CATSREQGDTIQYF TGTGCCACCAGCAGAGAACAGGGTGATACCATTCAGTACTTC TRBV15 - TRBJ2-4 -
CASSSAGRPYEQYF TGTGCCAGCAGCTCAGCGGGCAGACCCTACGAGCAGTACTTC TRBV11-3 - TRBJ2-7 -
CASSLGLGQGGYEQYF TGCGCCAGCAGCTTGGGACTTGGACAGGGTGGATACGAGCAGTACTTC TRBV5-1 TRBD1 TRBJ2-7 few
CASSKMGTGDLSYNSPLHF TGTGCCAGCAGCAAAATGGGGACAGGGGACCTCTCCTATAATTCACCCCTCCACTTT TRBV21-1 - TRBJ1-6 few
CASIRSGNTYEQYF TGTGCCAGCATCCGATCGGGAAATACCTACGAGCAGTACTTC TRBV7-9 - TRBJ2-7 -
CASSSHRDWNEKLFF TGTGCCAGCAGTTCTCACAGGGATTGGAATGAAAAACTGTTTTTT TRBV25-1 - TRBJ1-4 few
CASSPLDRGDYGYTF TGTGCCAGCTCACCGCTGGACAGGGGAGACTATGGCTACACCTTC TRBV18 TRBD1 TRBJ1-2 -